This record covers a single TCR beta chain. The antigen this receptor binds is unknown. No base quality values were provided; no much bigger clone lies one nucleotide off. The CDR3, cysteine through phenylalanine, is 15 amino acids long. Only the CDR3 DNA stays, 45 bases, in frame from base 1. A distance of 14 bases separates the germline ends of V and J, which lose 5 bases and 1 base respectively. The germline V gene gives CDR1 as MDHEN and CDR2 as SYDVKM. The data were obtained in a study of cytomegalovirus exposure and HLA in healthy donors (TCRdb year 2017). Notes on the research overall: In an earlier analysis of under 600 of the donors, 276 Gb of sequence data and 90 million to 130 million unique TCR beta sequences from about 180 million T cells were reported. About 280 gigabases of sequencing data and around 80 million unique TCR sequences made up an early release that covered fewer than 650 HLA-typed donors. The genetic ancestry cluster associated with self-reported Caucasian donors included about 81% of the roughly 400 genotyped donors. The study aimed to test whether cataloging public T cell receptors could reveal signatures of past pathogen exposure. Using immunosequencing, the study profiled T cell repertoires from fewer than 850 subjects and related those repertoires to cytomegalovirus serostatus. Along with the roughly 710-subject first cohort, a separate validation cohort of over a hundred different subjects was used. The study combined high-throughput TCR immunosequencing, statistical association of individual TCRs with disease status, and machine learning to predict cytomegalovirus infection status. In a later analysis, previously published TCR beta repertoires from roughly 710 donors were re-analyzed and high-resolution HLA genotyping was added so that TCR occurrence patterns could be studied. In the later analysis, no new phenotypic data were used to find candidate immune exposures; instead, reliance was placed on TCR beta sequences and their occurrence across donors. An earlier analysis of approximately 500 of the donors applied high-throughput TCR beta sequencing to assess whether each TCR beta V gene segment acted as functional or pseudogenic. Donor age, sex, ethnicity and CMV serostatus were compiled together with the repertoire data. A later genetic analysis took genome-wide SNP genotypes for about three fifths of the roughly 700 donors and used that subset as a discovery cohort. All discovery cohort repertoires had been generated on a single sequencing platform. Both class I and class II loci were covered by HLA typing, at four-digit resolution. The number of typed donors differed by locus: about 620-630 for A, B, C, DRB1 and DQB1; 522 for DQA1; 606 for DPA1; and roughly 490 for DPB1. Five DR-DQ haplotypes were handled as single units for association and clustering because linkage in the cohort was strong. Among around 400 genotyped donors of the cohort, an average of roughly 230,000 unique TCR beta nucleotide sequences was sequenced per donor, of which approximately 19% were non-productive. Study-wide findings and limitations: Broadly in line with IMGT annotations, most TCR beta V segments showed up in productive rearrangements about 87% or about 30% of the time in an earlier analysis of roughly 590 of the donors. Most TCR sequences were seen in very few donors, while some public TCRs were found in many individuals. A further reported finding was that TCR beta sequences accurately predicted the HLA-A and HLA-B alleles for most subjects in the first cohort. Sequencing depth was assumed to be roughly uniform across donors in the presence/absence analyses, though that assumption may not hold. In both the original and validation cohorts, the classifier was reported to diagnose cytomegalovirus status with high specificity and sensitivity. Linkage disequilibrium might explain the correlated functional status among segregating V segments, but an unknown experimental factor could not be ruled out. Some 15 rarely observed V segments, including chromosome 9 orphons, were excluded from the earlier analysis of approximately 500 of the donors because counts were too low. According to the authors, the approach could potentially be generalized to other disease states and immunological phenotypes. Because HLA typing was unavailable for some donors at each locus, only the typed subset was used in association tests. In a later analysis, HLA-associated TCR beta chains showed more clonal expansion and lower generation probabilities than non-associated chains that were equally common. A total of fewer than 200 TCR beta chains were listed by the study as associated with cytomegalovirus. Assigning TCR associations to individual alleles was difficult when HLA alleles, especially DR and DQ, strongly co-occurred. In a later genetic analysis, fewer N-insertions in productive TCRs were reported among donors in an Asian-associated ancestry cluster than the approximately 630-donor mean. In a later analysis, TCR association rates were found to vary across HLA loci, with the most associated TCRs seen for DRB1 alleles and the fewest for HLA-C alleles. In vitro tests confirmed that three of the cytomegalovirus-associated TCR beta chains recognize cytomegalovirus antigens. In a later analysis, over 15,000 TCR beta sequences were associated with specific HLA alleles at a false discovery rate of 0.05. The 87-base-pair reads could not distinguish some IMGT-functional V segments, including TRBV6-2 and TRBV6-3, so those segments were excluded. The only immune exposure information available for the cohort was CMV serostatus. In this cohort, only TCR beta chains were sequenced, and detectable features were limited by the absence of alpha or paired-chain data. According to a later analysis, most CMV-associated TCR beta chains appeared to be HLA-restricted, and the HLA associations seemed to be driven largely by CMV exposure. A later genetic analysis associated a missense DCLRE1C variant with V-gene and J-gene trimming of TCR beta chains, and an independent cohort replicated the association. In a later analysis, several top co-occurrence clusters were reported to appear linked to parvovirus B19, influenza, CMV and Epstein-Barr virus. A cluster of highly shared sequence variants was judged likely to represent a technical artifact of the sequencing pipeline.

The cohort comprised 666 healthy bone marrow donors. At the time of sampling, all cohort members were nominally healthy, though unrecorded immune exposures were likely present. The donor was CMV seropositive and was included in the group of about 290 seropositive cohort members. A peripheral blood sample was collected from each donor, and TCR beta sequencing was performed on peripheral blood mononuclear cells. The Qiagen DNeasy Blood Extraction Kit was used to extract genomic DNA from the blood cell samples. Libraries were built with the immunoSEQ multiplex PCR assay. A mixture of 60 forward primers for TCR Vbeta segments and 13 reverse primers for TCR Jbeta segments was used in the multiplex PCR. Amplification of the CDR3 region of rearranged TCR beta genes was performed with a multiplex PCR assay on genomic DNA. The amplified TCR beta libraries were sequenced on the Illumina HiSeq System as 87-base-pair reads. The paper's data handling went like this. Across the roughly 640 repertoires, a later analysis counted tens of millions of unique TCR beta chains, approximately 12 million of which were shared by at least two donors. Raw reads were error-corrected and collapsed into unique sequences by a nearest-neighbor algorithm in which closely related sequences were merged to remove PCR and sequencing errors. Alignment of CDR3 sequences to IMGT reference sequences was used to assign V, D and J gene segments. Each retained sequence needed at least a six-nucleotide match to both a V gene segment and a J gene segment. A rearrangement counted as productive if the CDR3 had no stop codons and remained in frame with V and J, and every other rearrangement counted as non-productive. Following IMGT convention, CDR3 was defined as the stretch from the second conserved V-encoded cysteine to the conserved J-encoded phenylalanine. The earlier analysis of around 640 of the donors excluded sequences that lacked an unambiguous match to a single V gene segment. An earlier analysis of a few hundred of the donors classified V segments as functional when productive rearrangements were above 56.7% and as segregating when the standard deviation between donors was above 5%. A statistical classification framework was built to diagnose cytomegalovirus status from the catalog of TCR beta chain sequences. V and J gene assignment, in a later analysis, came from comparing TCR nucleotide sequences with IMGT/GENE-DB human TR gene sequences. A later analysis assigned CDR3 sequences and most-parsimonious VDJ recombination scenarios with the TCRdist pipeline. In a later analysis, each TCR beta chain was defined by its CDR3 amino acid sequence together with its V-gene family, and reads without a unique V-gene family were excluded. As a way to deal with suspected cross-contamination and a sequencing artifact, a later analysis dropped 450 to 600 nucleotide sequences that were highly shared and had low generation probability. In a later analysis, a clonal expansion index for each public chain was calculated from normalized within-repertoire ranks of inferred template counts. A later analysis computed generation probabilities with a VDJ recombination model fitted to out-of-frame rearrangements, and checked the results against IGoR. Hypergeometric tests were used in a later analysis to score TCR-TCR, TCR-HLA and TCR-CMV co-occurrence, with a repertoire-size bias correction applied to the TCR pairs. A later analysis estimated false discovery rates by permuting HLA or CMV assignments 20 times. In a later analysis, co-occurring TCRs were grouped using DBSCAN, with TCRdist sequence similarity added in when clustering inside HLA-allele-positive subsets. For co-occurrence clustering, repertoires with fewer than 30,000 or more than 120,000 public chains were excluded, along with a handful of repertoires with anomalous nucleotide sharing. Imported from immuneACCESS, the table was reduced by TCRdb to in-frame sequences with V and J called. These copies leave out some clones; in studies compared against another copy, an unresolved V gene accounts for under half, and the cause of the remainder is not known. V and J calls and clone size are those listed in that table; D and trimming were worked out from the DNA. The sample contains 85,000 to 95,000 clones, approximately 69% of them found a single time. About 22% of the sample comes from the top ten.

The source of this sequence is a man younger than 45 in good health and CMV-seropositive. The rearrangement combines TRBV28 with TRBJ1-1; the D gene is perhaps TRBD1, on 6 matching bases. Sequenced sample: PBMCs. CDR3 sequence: CASSPHRDGNTEAFF. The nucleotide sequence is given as TGTGCCAGCAGTCCCCACAGGGACGGGAACACTGAAGCTTTCTTT.